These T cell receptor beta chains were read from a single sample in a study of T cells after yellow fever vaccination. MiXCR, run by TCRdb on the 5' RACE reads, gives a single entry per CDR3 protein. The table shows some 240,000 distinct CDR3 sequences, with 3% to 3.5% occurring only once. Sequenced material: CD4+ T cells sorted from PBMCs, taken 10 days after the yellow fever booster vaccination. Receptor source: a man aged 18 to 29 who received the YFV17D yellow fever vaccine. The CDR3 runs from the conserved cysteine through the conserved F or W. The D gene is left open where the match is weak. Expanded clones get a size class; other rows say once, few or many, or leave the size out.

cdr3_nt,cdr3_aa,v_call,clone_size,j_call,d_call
TGTGCCAGCAGACTGACAGGGCAACCTGAAGCTTTCTTT,CASRLTGQPEAFF,TRBV7-2,many,TRBJ1-1,TRBD1
TGCAGTGCTAGAGATCTCGGAACGGCGGGCAGGAGGACTGGGGCCAACGTCCTGACTTTC,CSARDLGTAGRRTGANVLTF,TRBV20-1,many,TRBJ2-6,NA
TGCGCCAGCAGCGCCCAGAACTATGGCTACACCTTC,CASSAQNYGYTF,TRBV5-1,NA,TRBJ1-2,NA
TGTGCCAGCAGCTTACCGCGGGTAACAGATACGCAGTATTTT,CASSLPRVTDTQYF,TRBV7-9,many,TRBJ2-3,NA
TGTGCCACCAGTGACGGGACAGGGAATGAGCAGTTCTTC,CATSDGTGNEQFF,TRBV24-1,many,TRBJ2-1,TRBD1
TGTGCCAGCAGCGCCCGGGGAGGGGGCGCAGATACGCAGTATTTT,CASSARGGGADTQYF,TRBV9,few,TRBJ2-3,NA
TGTGCCAGCAGCTCCGACGGGAACACCGGGGAGCTGTTTTTT,CASSSDGNTGELFF,TRBV7-2,few,TRBJ2-2,NA
TGTGCCAGCAGCCAAGGAGACTGGAAGACTGAAGCTTTCTTT,CASSQGDWKTEAFF,TRBV3-1,few,TRBJ1-1,NA
TGTGCCAGCAGCCTATTCAGGGGTGCTGAAGCTTTCTTT,CASSLFRGAEAFF,TRBV11-2,NA,TRBJ1-1,NA
TGCAGCGTTGGAGACGGGCCGGCAGTCATGAACACTGAAGCTTTCTTT,CSVGDGPAVMNTEAFF,TRBV29-1,few,TRBJ1-1,NA
TGTGCCAGCAGCTTAACGGGACTAGAGGGTTATGAGCAGTTCTTC,CASSLTGLEGYEQFF,TRBV7-3,many,TRBJ2-1,TRBD2
TGCGCCAGCAGCCAAGATTCCGTGGCTACCCTGCGGAATGAGCAGTTCTTC,CASSQDSVATLRNEQFF,TRBV4-3,NA,TRBJ2-1,NA
TGTGCCAGCAGCTCCCTTAGACAGAGGGAGAGGACTGAAGCTTTCTTT,CASSSLRQRERTEAFF,TRBV7-8,few,TRBJ1-1,NA
TGTGCCACCAGTGAGTCCGGGACAGGGAATGGAGGCTACACCTTC,CATSESGTGNGGYTF,TRBV24-1,NA,TRBJ1-2,TRBD1